Described below is a single T cell receptor (beta chain) sequence and its context. Its antigen is as yet unknown. The PCR contained 60 Vbeta and 13 Jbeta primers. The method was immunoSEQ multiplex PCR; TCRdb's version includes in-frame clones alone and lacks a portion of them. This sample carries 170,000 or so clones, just under 85% of them seen once, and the ten largest clones take 4.8%. The data were taken from a study of cytomegalovirus exposure and HLA in healthy donors. Broader study findings: It was reportedly the case that the classifier diagnosed cytomegalovirus status with high specificity and sensitivity.

This CDR3 has 13 residues. Germline values: CDR1 MNHNY, CDR2 SVGAGI (reference sequence). Trimming shortened V by 6 bases and J by 1 base, and 9 bases separated the two germline ends. The chain links TRBV6-6 to TRBJ1-1; unclear D gene. This clonotype was sampled from a girl aged 10 to 17 in good health and CMV-seropositive. Specimen: PBMCs. The DNA for the CDR3 is TGTGCCAGCAGCCCAATCGGGAACACTGAAGCTTTCTTT. It translates to CASSPIGNTEAFF.